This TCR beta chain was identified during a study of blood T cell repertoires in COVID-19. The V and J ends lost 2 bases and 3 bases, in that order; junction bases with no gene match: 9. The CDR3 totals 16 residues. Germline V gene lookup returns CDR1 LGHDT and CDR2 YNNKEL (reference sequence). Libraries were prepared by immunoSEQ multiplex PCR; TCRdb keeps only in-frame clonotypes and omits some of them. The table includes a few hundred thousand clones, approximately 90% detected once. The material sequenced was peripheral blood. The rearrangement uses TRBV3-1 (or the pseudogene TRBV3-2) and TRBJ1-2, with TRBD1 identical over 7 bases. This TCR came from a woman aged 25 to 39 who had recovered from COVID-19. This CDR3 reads CASSQTRDRRHYGYTF. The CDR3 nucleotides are TGTGCCAGCAGCCAAACCCGGGACAGACGGCACTATGGCTACACCTTC.